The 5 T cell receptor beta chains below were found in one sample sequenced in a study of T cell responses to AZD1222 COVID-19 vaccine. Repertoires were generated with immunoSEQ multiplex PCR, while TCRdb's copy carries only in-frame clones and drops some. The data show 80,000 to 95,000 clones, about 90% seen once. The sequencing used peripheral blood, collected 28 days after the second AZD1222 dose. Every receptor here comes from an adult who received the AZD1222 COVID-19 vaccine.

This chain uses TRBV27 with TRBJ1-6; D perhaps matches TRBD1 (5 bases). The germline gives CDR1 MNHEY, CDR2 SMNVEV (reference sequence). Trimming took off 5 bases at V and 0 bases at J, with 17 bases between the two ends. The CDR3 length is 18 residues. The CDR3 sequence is CASSGLLSGSSYNSPLHF. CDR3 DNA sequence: TGTGCCAGCAGTGGCCTCCTCTCAGGGAGCTCCTATAATTCACCCCTCCACTTT.

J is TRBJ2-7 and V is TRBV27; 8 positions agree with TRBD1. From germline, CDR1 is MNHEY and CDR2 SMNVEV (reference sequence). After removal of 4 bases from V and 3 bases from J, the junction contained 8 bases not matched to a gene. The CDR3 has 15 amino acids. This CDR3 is CASSSGTGLLYEQYF. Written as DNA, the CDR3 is TGTGCCAGCAGTTCGGGGACAGGCTTACTCTACGAGCAGTACTTC.

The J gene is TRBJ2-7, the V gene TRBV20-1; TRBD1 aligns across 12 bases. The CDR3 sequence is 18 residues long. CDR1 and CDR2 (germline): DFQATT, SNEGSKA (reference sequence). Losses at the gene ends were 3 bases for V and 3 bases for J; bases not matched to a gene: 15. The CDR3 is CSASPDPGQGAKFYEQYF. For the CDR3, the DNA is TGCAGTGCTAGTCCCGACCCGGGACAGGGGGCGAAATTCTACGAGCAGTACTTC.

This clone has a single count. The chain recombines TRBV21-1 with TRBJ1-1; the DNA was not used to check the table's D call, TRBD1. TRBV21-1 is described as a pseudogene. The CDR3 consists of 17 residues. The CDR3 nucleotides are TGTGCCAGCAGCAGGACAGGCGCCCTCCTACTGAACACTGAAGCTTTCTTT. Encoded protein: CASSRTGALLLNTEAFF.

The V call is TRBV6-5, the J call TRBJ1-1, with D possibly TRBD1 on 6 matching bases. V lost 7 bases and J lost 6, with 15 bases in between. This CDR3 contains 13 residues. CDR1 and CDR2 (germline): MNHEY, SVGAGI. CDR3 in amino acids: CASNKGVWAEAFF. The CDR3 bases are TGTGCCAGCAATAAGGGGGTATGGGCTGAAGCTTTCTTT.